This T cell receptor beta chain was captured by sequencing in a study of human T cells and chemical hapten exposure. Overall study findings and caveats: Patch test score rose with PT1 expanded TCRs, significant at 8, 16, 32, not 4. Sensitization with DPC brought no change to TCRs above 1 in 1000 in frequency.

V was trimmed by 6 bases and J by 0 bases, leaving 14 bases between them. Germline loops: CDR1 DFQATT, CDR2 SNEGSKA (reference sequence). The CDR3 runs 14 residues. There are many counts of this clonotype. Antigen: not known. Time point: patch test 2, 6 weeks after DPC sensitization. Noted treatment: therapeutic diphenylcyclopropenone sensitization with weekly scalp DPC. TCRdb reprocessed the RACE reads via MiXCR and lists one record per CDR3 protein. Of about 140,000 distinct CDR3 sequences listed, about 12% are singletons. The material sequenced was whole blood, taken in connection with sensitization to the hapten diphenylcyclopropenone (DPC). The chain employs TRBV20-1 and TRBJ1-1; D unclear. This TCR derives from a woman between 50 and 59 years old with alopecia areata. Some clones in this sample may be carry-over from other donors' samples. The CDR3 is CSASRLRMNTEAFF. CDR3 bases: TGCAGTGCCTCCCGACTGAGAATGAACACTGAAGCTTTCTTT.